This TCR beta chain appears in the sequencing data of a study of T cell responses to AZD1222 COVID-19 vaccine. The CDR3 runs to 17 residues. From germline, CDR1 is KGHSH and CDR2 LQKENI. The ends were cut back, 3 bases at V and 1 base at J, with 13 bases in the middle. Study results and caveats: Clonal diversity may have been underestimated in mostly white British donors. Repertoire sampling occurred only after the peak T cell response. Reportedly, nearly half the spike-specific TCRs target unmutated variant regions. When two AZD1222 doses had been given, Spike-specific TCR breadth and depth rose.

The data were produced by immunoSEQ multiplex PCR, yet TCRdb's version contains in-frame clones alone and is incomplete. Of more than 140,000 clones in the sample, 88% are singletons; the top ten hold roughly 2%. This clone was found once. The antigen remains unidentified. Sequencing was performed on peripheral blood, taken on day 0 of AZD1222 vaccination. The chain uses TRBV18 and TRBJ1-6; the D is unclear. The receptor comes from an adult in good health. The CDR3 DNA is TGTGCCAGCTCACCGAACAGCATAGGATCCTATAATTCACCCCTCCACTTT. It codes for CASSPNSIGSYNSPLHF.